Following are 4 T cell receptor beta chains from one sample sequenced in a study of blood T cell repertoires in COVID-19. Clones were read by immunoSEQ multiplex PCR, and TCRdb kept only the in-frame ones, dropping some. The data contain roughly 80,000 clones, 75% to 90% of them singletons. What was sequenced was peripheral blood. These TCRs come from a human donor in a cohort sampled during active COVID-19.

This chain uses TRBV19 with TRBJ1-4, with 10 positions matching TRBD1. The CDR3 runs to 15 residues. Germline CDR1 and CDR2: LNHDA and SQIVND (reference sequence). The ends lost 5 bases at V and 8 bases at J; junction bases unmatched: 8. In DNA, the CDR3 is TGTGCCAGTAGTGCACGGACAGGGGGGGAAGAAAAACTGTTTTTT. It specifies CASSARTGGEEKLFF.

The rearrangement links TRBV29-1 to TRBJ2-1; the match to TRBD1 covers 9 bases. The V and J ends lost 7 bases and 5 bases, in that order; junction bases with no gene match: 9. From germline, CDR1 is SQVTM and CDR2 ANQGSEA. CDR3 length equals 14 residues. DNA for the CDR3: TGCAGCGGACAGAAGGGACAGGGAGACAATGAGCAGTTCTTC. It codes for CSGQKGQGDNEQFF.

The rearrangement links TRBV27 to TRBJ2-7; 10 bases agree with TRBD1. The CDR3 sequence is 16 residues long. V was clipped by 0 bases and J by 3 bases; unmatched bases: 5. The V gene's germline CDR1 is MNHEY and CDR2 SMNVEV (reference sequence). CDR3 in DNA: TGTGCCAGCAGTTTATCCGGTGGGGACAGGGGCTACGAGCAGTACTTC. Encoded protein: CASSLSGGDRGYEQYF.

The sample holds a few counts of this clone. The J gene is TRBJ2-7, the V gene TRBV29-1; D might be TRBD1 (6 bases). CDR1 is SQVTM, CDR2 ANQGSEA, per germline. The CDR3 runs 15 residues. V lost 0 bases and J lost 0, with 12 bases in between. The CDR3 DNA reads TGCAGCGTTGAAGATCGTGGGGGACACTCCTACGAGCAGTACTTC. This sequence encodes CSVEDRGGHSYEQYF.